The entry below describes one TCR beta chain. Generated by immunoSEQ multiplex PCR, the TCRdb table keeps only in-frame clones and is missing some. The data hold about 64,000 clones, with 75% to 85% observed a single time. These data come from a study of blood T cell repertoires in COVID-19. Study background: Nucleic acid was either cDNA or gDNA, and it came from T cells, B-cell-depleted T cells, or PBMCs.

This CDR3 contains 15 residues. V shed 1 base and J shed 2 bases, with 11 bases lying between them. Looked up from germline, CDR1 is SNHLY and CDR2 is FYNNEI. This sequence was found in a woman aged 55-69 years with acute or convalescent COVID-19. This chain uses TRBV2 with TRBJ1-2; D ambiguous. Material for sequencing was peripheral blood. CDR3 protein: CASSEGPGRNYGYTF. The DNA for the CDR3 is TGTGCCAGCAGTGAAGGGCCGGGGAGGAACTATGGCTACACCTTC. The whole variable domain, remainder taken from reference TRBV2 and TRBJ1-2, is EPEVTQTPSHQVTQMGQEVILRCVPISNHLYFYWYRQILGQKVEFLVSFYNNEISEKSEIFDDQFSVERPDGSNFTLKIRSTKLEDSAMYFCASSEGPGRNYGYTFGSGTRLTVV.